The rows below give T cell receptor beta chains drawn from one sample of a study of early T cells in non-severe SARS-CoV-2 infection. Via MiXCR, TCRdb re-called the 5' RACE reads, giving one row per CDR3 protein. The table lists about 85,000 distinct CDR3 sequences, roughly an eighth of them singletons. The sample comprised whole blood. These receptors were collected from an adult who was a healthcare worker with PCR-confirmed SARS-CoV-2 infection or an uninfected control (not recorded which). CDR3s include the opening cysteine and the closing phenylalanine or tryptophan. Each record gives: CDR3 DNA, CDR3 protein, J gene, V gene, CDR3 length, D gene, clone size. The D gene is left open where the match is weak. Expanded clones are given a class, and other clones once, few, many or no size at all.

CDR3nt: TGCGCCAGCAGCTTTAGGCGAGGAACGGCTGAAGCTTTCTTT; CDR3aa: CASSFRRGTAEAFF; j_gene: TRBJ1-1; v_gene: TRBV5-1; len: 14; d_gene: -; abundance: -
CDR3nt: TGTGCCAGCACCCAGAGCGTAGCGGGAAGTGGGGCCAACGTCCTGACTTTC; CDR3aa: CASTQSVAGSGANVLTF; j_gene: TRBJ2-6; v_gene: TRBV3-1; len: 17; d_gene: TRBD2; abundance: -
CDR3nt: TGCAGTGCTAGAGAGGGAGCCCCAGATACGCAGTATTTT; CDR3aa: CSAREGAPDTQYF; j_gene: TRBJ2-3; v_gene: TRBV20-1; len: 13; d_gene: -; abundance: few
CDR3nt: TGCAGTGCTAGAGCCGGATACGAGCAGTACTTC; CDR3aa: CSARAGYEQYF; j_gene: TRBJ2-7; v_gene: TRBV20-1; len: 11; d_gene: -; abundance: -
CDR3nt: TGTGCCACCAGTGGCGCCGGGACAGGCTCCTACAATGAGCAGTTCTTC; CDR3aa: CATSGAGTGSYNEQFF; j_gene: TRBJ2-1; v_gene: TRBV24-1; len: 16; d_gene: TRBD1; abundance: few
CDR3nt: TGTGCCAGCAGTGCGCACCGGGACGTGGGTTCACCCCTCCACTTT; CDR3aa: CASSAHRDVGSPLHF; j_gene: TRBJ1-6; v_gene: TRBV12-3/TRBV12-4; len: 15; d_gene: -; abundance: many
CDR3nt: TGCAGTGCTGGGCCCCTCCCCAGGTACGAGCAGTACTTC; CDR3aa: CSAGPLPRYEQYF; j_gene: TRBJ2-7; v_gene: TRBV20-1; len: 13; d_gene: -; abundance: -
CDR3nt: TGTGCCAGCAGCCTCCGGGACAGCTCCTACAATGAGCAGTTCTTC; CDR3aa: CASSLRDSSYNEQFF; j_gene: TRBJ2-1; v_gene: TRBV7-7; len: 15; d_gene: TRBD1; abundance: -
CDR3nt: TGTGCCAGCAGTAAACTAGCGGGCCCCACGGGGAATGAGCAGTTCTTC; CDR3aa: CASSKLAGPTGNEQFF; j_gene: TRBJ2-1; v_gene: TRBV6-2/TRBV6-3; len: 16; d_gene: TRBD2; abundance: -
CDR3nt: TGTGCCAGCAGCCCTGAGCGCCGGACTGAAGCTTTCTTT; CDR3aa: CASSPERRTEAFF; j_gene: TRBJ1-1; v_gene: TRBV7-9; len: 13; d_gene: -; abundance: many
CDR3nt: TGTGCCAGCAGCCGCGGGGGAGGGGAGGCTGAAGCTTTCTTT; CDR3aa: CASSRGGGEAEAFF; j_gene: TRBJ1-1; v_gene: TRBV3-1; len: 14; d_gene: -; abundance: -
CDR3nt: TGTGCCAGCACGACTACCCGACGGGACAGCTACGAGCAGTACTTC; CDR3aa: CASTTTRRDSYEQYF; j_gene: TRBJ2-7; v_gene: TRBV18; len: 15; d_gene: TRBD1; abundance: -
CDR3nt: TGTGCCAGCAGTCCCCGAGCTCGTGAAAAACTGTTTTTT; CDR3aa: CASSPRAREKLFF; j_gene: TRBJ1-4; v_gene: TRBV28; len: 13; d_gene: -; abundance: many
CDR3nt: TGTGCCAGCTGGACAGGGGGCACTGAAGCTTTCTTT; CDR3aa: CASWTGGTEAFF; j_gene: TRBJ1-1; v_gene: TRBV6-5; len: 12; d_gene: TRBD1; abundance: many
CDR3nt: TGTGCCATCAAGGCGAACACTGAAGCTTTCTTT; CDR3aa: CAIKANTEAFF; j_gene: TRBJ1-1; v_gene: TRBV10-3; len: 11; d_gene: -; abundance: -
CDR3nt: TGTGCCAGCAGCCTAACGGGAGTCACTCTCTACGAGCAGTACTTC; CDR3aa: CASSLTGVTLYEQYF; j_gene: TRBJ2-7; v_gene: TRBV7-9; len: 15; d_gene: -; abundance: few
CDR3nt: TGCAGCGTCCTGAGCACAGATACGCAGTATTTT; CDR3aa: CSVLSTDTQYF; j_gene: TRBJ2-3; v_gene: TRBV29-1; len: 11; d_gene: -; abundance: few
CDR3nt: TGTGCCAGCAGGATACAGGGGGCAAACAATGAGCAGTTCTTC; CDR3aa: CASRIQGANNEQFF; j_gene: TRBJ2-1; v_gene: TRBV27; len: 14; d_gene: TRBD1; abundance: many
CDR3nt: TGTGCTGGAGGGGAGGGGGTAACCGAGCAGTACTTC; CDR3aa: CAGGEGVTEQYF; j_gene: TRBJ2-7; v_gene: TRBV2; len: 12; d_gene: -; abundance: few
CDR3nt: TGTGCCAGCAGCCCCATGGGGCTAGCCTACGAGCAGTACTTC; CDR3aa: CASSPMGLAYEQYF; j_gene: TRBJ2-7; v_gene: TRBV7-6; len: 14; d_gene: -; abundance: -
CDR3nt: TGTGCCAGCAGTCCCCGAAGGGGGAATGAAAAACTGTTTTTT; CDR3aa: CASSPRRGNEKLFF; j_gene: TRBJ1-4; v_gene: TRBV27; len: 14; d_gene: -; abundance: few
CDR3nt: TGCAGCGTCCAACGTACACAGAACACTGAAGCTTTCTTT; CDR3aa: CSVQRTQNTEAFF; j_gene: TRBJ1-1; v_gene: TRBV29-1; len: 13; d_gene: -; abundance: few
CDR3nt: TGTGCCAGCAACCTTGGACCTCGCGATTCACCCCTCCACTTT; CDR3aa: CASNLGPRDSPLHF; j_gene: TRBJ1-6; v_gene: TRBV2; len: 14; d_gene: -; abundance: -
CDR3nt: TGCAGCGTTGGCGAGCGTGGGGGTGGGTACGAGCAGTACTTC; CDR3aa: CSVGERGGGYEQYF; j_gene: TRBJ2-7; v_gene: TRBV29-1; len: 14; d_gene: -; abundance: few
CDR3nt: TGTGCCAGCAGGGGATCGGGAGGGGTTGGGACCGGGGAGCTGTTTTTT; CDR3aa: CASRGSGGVGTGELFF; j_gene: TRBJ2-2; v_gene: TRBV12-3/TRBV12-4; len: 16; d_gene: TRBD2; abundance: few
CDR3nt: TGTGCCAGCAGTTACTTACAGGGAATCTATGGCTACACCTTC; CDR3aa: CASSYLQGIYGYTF; j_gene: TRBJ1-2; v_gene: TRBV6-5; len: 14; d_gene: -; abundance: few
CDR3nt: TGTGCCAGCAGCTTAGAGGCAGGGGGCCGTTACGAGCAGTACTTC; CDR3aa: CASSLEAGGRYEQYF; j_gene: TRBJ2-7; v_gene: TRBV7-9; len: 15; d_gene: TRBD1; abundance: few
CDR3nt: TGTGCCAACCCGGACAGGGGAAGCCCCTACGAGCAGTACTTC; CDR3aa: CANPDRGSPYEQYF; j_gene: TRBJ2-7; v_gene: TRBV6-8; len: 14; d_gene: TRBD1; abundance: -
CDR3nt: TGTGCCAGCAGTCCGCGAGGGACAGGCAATCAGCCCCAGCATTTT; CDR3aa: CASSPRGTGNQPQHF; j_gene: TRBJ1-5; v_gene: TRBV6-6; len: 15; d_gene: TRBD1; abundance: few
CDR3nt: TGTGCCAGCAGTGGGACCGGGATGGGGTCACCCCTCCACTTT; CDR3aa: CASSGTGMGSPLHF; j_gene: TRBJ1-6; v_gene: TRBV28; len: 14; d_gene: -; abundance: few
CDR3nt: TGCGCCAGCAGCGTGGCGCTAACCGGGGAGCTGTTTTTT; CDR3aa: CASSVALTGELFF; j_gene: TRBJ2-2; v_gene: TRBV5-1; len: 13; d_gene: -; abundance: few
CDR3nt: TGTGCCAGCAGCCGACTGAACACTGAAGCTTTCTTT; CDR3aa: CASSRLNTEAFF; j_gene: TRBJ1-1; v_gene: TRBV9; len: 12; d_gene: -; abundance: many
CDR3nt: TGCGCCAGCAGCCAAGCACCTCAGGGGTCCTACGAGCAGTACTTC; CDR3aa: CASSQAPQGSYEQYF; j_gene: TRBJ2-7; v_gene: TRBV4-1; len: 15; d_gene: -; abundance: few